The 9 T cell receptor beta chains presented below share a single source sample, sequenced in a study of shared T cell receptors in the human thymus. Profiling relied on immunoSEQ multiplex PCR, and the TCRdb table lists in-frame clones only, not all of them. The data contain hundreds of thousands of clones, approximately 89% of them seen just once; the ten biggest clones take up 0.0094%. These data are also associated with another study on human thymus T cells.

Sequenced input: thymocytes. All receptors derive from a boy younger than two with a congenital heart defect.

CDR3 DNA sequence: TGTGCCTCCCAGCGGGAGGTGGACTACGAGCAGTACTTC. Protein sequence: CASQREVDYEQYF. This chain joins TRBV10-3 and TRBJ2-7, with 9 nucleotides matching TRBD2. CDR1 and CDR2 (germline): ENHRY, SYGVKD. The CDR3 totals 13 residues. The J segment lost 3 bases and the V segment lost 11 bases, leaving 8 bases of the junction unmatched.

The V and J genes are TRBV29-1 and TRBJ1-3; no reliable D call. V was trimmed by 7 bases and J by 0 bases, leaving 10 bases between them. The CDR3 is 13 residues long. Looked up from germline, CDR1 is SQVTM and CDR2 is ANQGSEA. In nucleotides, the CDR3 is TGCAGCGCCGAGGCCTACTCTGGAAACACCATATATTTT. This translates into CSAEAYSGNTIYF.

The chain links TRBV6-6 to TRBJ1-1, with 8 bases identical to TRBD1. V lost 2 bases and J lost 2; bases outside the gene matches: 7. CDR3 length equals 16 residues. The germline V gene encodes CDR1 MNHNY and CDR2 SVGAGI (reference sequence). This CDR3 reads CASSYPRQGRNTEAFF. CDR3 DNA: TGTGCCAGCAGTTACCCCCGACAGGGGAGAAACACTGAAGCTTTCTTT.

The gene calls are TRBV6-1 and TRBJ1-5; D ambiguous. Trimming removed 3 bases at V and 1 base at J, with 7 bases between. CDR1 is MNHNS, CDR2 SASEGT, per germline. This CDR3 region has 14 residues. The CDR3 nucleotides are TGTGCCAGCAGTGACAGGTGGAGCAATCAGCCCCAGCATTTT. Amino acid sequence: CASSDRWSNQPQHF.

The chain links TRBV10-1 to TRBJ1-1; D is ambiguous. Germline V gene lookup returns CDR1 WNHNN and CDR2 SYGVQD (reference sequence). The V gene lost 3 bases and the J gene lost 7 bases, with 18 bases spanning the gap. CDR3 length: 15 amino acids. The DNA of the CDR3 is TGCGCCAGCAGTGAATCGCCTGCGGGGATCGGTGAAGCTTTCTTT. Its protein product is CASSESPAGIGEAFF.

The rearrangement joins TRBV28 to TRBJ1-4; 12 nucleotides agree with TRBD1. CDR3 length: 18 residues. The germline V gene encodes CDR1 MDHEN and CDR2 SYDVKM. Unmatched junction bases numbered 13, after V lost 5 bases and J lost 6 bases. CDR3 amino acids: CASSSIPGQGAPDEKLFF. In DNA, the CDR3 is TGTGCCAGCAGTAGTATCCCGGGACAGGGGGCGCCGGATGAAAAACTGTTTTTT.

V usage is TRBV29-1 and J usage is TRBJ2-1; D may be TRBD2 (5 bases). V was cut by 3 bases and J by 14 bases, with 20 bases left in between. The CDR3 contains 13 residues. CDR1 and CDR2 (germline): SQVTM, ANQGSEA. Written as DNA, the CDR3 is TGCAGCGTTGAGGACCTCCAGAGCGGTAGGGAGTTCTTC. This codes for CSVEDLQSGREFF.

In nucleotides, the CDR3 is TGTGCCAGCAGTTTATCGAGGGACAGATCATTCTATGGCTACACCTTC. Amino acids: CASSLSRDRSFYGYTF. The chain employs TRBV27 and TRBJ1-2; the match to TRBD1 covers 7 bases. With 0 bases clipped from V and 4 bases from J, the junction kept 8 bases outside the gene matches. The length of the CDR3 is 16 residues. Germline values: CDR1 MNHEY, CDR2 SMNVEV (reference sequence).

The chain combines TRBV19 with TRBJ2-7, with 8 nucleotides matching TRBD1. CDR1 is LNHDA, CDR2 SQIVND, per germline (reference sequence). The CDR3 is made up of 16 amino acids. The V segment lost 1 base and the J segment 5 bases; nucleotides outside the gene matches: 10. The chain's CDR3 is CASSIVWGQDRDEQYF. As DNA, the CDR3 is TGTGCCAGTAGTATAGTATGGGGACAGGATAGAGACGAGCAGTACTTC.